This record covers a single T cell receptor (beta chain). Its antigen is unidentified. This record belongs to a study of response to subunit inactivated influenza vaccine. Study observations and caveats: A suggestion made by the authors is that each seasonal influenza vaccination recruits few new T cells.

This CDR3 contains 15 residues. Trimming took off 0 bases at V and 1 base at J, with 10 bases between the two ends. In germline, CDR1 is LNHNV, CDR2 YYDKDF (reference sequence). TCRdb ran MiXCR on the RT-PCR reads and lists one entry per CDR3 protein. The data hold around 710,000 distinct CDR3 sequences, with over 11% observed a single time. This sample comprised PBMCs from blood, obtained less than 15 days before vaccination. The receptor's source is a man aged 45-65 years who received an inactivated influenza vaccine. The chain carries TRBV15 and TRBJ2-7; D perhaps matches TRBD1 (6 bases). The CDR3: CATSRDLGGSYEQYF. CDR3 sequence (DNA): TGTGCCACCAGCAGAGATTTAGGGGGTTCCTACGAGCAGTACTTC.